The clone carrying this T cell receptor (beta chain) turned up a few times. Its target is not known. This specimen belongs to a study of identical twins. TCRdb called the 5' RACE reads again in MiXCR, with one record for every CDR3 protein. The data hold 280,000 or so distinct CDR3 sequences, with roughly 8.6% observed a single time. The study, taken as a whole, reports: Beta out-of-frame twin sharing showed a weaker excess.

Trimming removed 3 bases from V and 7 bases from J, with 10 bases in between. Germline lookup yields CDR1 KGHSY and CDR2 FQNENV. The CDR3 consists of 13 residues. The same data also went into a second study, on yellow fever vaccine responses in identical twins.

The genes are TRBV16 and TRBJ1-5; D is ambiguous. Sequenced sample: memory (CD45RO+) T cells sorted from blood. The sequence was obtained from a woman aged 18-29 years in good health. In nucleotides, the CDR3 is TGTGCCAGCAGCCATACGCGTGGGCAGCCCCAGCATTTT. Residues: CASSHTRGQPQHF.